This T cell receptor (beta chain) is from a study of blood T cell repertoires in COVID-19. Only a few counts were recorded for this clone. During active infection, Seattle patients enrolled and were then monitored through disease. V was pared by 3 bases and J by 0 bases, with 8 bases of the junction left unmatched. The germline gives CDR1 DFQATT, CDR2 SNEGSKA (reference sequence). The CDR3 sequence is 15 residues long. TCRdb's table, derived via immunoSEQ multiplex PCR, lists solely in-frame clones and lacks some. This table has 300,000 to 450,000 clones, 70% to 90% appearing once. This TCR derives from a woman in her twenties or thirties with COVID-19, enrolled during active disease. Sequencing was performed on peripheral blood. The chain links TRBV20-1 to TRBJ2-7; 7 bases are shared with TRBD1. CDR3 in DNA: TGCAGTGCTAGTACCCCGGGACAGCCCTCCTACGAGCAGTACTTC. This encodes CSASTPGQPSYEQYF.